These T cell receptor beta chains were read from a single sample in a study of blood T cell repertoires in COVID-19. Clones were sequenced by immunoSEQ multiplex PCR, and TCRdb holds only the in-frame ones, with some missing. The sample has under 300,000 clones; roughly 90% are singletons. Specimen: peripheral blood. Receptors were obtained from a woman aged 25-40 years with acute or convalescent COVID-19. The CDR3 runs from the conserved cysteine through the conserved F or W. D genes are given only for firm matches. Clone size is not always given. Where it is, it says once, few, many or a class for expanded clones.

D,J,size,V,CDR3,DNA
TRBD2,TRBJ2-7,NA,TRBV5-4,CASSFGTSSAYEQYF,TGTGCCAGCAGCTTCGGGACTAGTAGCGCCTACGAGCAGTACTTC
TRBD1,TRBJ2-3,NA,TRBV19,CASSIPGQVGTDTQYF,TGTGCCAGTAGTATTCCGGGACAGGTGGGCACAGATACGCAGTATTTT
TRBD2,TRBJ2-3,NA,TRBV10-2,CASSEPGLAVTDTQYF,TGCGCCAGCAGTGAACCGGGACTAGCGGTCACAGATACGCAGTATTTT
NA,TRBJ2-7,NA,TRBV14,CASSQAYEQYF,TGTGCCAGCAGCCAAGCTTACGAGCAGTACTTC
TRBD1,TRBJ2-7,NA,TRBV7-2,CASSLAGTASEQYF,TGTGCCAGCAGCTTAGCCGGGACAGCCTCCGAGCAGTACTTC
TRBD1,TRBJ2-5,NA,TRBV11-2,CASSFYRMDRGEETQYF,TGTGCCAGCAGCTTTTACCGTATGGACAGGGGCGAAGAGACCCAGTACTTC
NA,TRBJ2-6,NA,TRBV3-1/TRBV3-2,CASSQTTGLSGANVLTF,TGTGCCAGCAGCCAAACAACAGGGCTCTCTGGGGCCAACGTCCTGACTTTC
NA,TRBJ2-3,NA,TRBV6-5,CASSRLVPPRDTQYF,TGTGCCAGCAGCAGACTAGTCCCTCCCAGAGATACGCAGTATTTT
NA,TRBJ1-3,once,TRBV6-1,CASSEVTVGPIYF,TGTGCCAGCAGTGAAGTCACCGTGGGCCCCATATATTTT
NA,TRBJ1-1,NA,TRBV29-1,CSVSQGLNTEAFF,TGCAGCGTGTCACAGGGTTTGAACACTGAAGCTTTCTTT
TRBD2,TRBJ2-2,NA,TRBV9,CASGRLAVTNTGELFF,TGTGCCAGCGGAAGACTAGCAGTAACGAACACCGGGGAGCTGTTTTTT
TRBD2,TRBJ2-3,NA,TRBV5-6,CASSRLTSETDTQYF,TGTGCCAGCAGCCGCCTCACTAGCGAAACAGATACGCAGTATTTT